This T cell receptor beta chain is from a study of early T cells in non-severe SARS-CoV-2 infection (dated by TCRdb to the early 2020s). About the full investigation: Because TCR sequencing relied on bulk RNA taken from unsorted whole blood, pairing of alpha and beta chains was not possible. Overall study outcomes, separate from this receptor: VDJdb matching was skewed toward anti-spike CD8 responses, so virus-specific expansions were likely underestimated and private and CD4 specificities were missed.

A case-control design nested within a healthcare worker cohort in London, UK, was used, with weekly nasopharyngeal swab PCR tests and blood sampling performed. Healthcare workers were recruited between 23 and 31 March 2020, during the week of the UK lockdown, and were followed weekly for up to about 15 weeks. Library method: 5' RACE. TCRdb shows the sequencer as NextSeq 500. The TCR library protocol attached unique molecular identifiers to individual cDNA molecules to correct for sequencing error and PCR bias. Sequencing covered both TCR alpha and beta chains, and within each sample the abundances of alpha and beta sequences were tightly co-correlated. Under the source paper's analysis protocol: Decombinator V4 was used to annotate the V gene, J gene and CDR3 of the TCR sequences. Expanded TCRs were defined as changing significantly between any two time points under a Poisson model with p below 0.0001. TCR abundances were normalised to the total number of TCRs sequenced per sample and were expressed as counts per million. TRAV1-2 paired with TRAJ12, TRAJ20 or TRAJ33 defined MAIT TCRs, while TRAV10 paired with TRAJ18 defined iNKT TCRs. VDJdb, accessed 1 November 2021, was searched for CMV, EBV and SARS-CoV-2 annotated TCRs, excluding TCRs annotated for multiple antigens. Through fastp at Q25 and MiXCR, TCRdb rebuilt clones from the public reads, retaining in-frame beta chains. Every entry covers one CDR3 protein and lists the most common genes and DNA from its rows. The V and J calls were not made by the authors but by TCRdb's processing. The sample table holds under 70,000 distinct CDR3 sequences, of which roughly 8.2% were seen once. Of the sample, 8% to 11% falls within the top ten clones.

This clonotype was counted at least ten times. It lacks a known antigen. No base quality values were provided; no much bigger clone lies one nucleotide off. For this chain, trimming is 4 bases at the V end and 3 bases at the J end, and the number of junction bases without a gene match is 10. The CDR3, from cysteine to phenylalanine, totals 16 residues. This entry keeps only the CDR3 DNA: 48 bases, framed from base 1. Looking up the germline V gene yields CDR1 SQVTM and CDR2 ANQGSEA. The source material was whole blood, sampled at baseline. This TCR came from an adult who was a healthcare worker with PCR-confirmed SARS-CoV-2 infection or an uninfected control (not recorded which). The chain joins TRBV29-1 to TRBJ2-3, with 10 central nucleotides matching TRBD1. The DNA is TGCAGCGTTGGACAGGGGGCTTTTGTAGGGACAGATACGCAGTATTTT. Its amino acids are CSVGQGAFVGTDTQYF.